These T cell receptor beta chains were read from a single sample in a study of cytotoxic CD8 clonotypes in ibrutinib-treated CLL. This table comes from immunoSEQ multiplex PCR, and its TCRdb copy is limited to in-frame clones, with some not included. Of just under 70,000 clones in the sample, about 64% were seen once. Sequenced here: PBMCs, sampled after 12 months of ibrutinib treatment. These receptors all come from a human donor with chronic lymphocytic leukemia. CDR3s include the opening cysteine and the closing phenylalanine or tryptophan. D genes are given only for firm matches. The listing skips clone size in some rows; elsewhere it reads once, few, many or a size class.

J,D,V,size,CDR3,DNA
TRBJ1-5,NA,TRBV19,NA,CASSILGGSNQPQHF,TGTGCCAGTAGTATTCTGGGAGGTAGCAATCAGCCCCAGCATTTT
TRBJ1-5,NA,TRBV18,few,CASSPGSDQPQHF,TGTGCCAGCTCACCAGGGTCGGATCAGCCCCAGCATTTT
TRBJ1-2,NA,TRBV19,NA,CASSTLSGTWGGYTF,TGTGCCAGTAGTACCCTCTCCGGGACCTGGGGTGGCTACACCTTC
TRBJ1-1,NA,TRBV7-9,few,CASNDGGLGARTEAFF,TGTGCCAGCAACGACGGAGGGTTGGGGGCAAGGACTGAAGCTTTCTTT
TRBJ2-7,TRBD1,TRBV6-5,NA,CASRGGQGRLEQYF,TGTGCCAGCAGGGGGGGACAGGGGCGTCTCGAGCAGTACTTC
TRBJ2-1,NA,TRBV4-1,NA,CASSQYNEQFF,TGCGCCAGCAGCCAGTACAATGAGCAGTTCTTC
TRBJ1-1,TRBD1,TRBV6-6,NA,CASSYPGTGRTEAFF,TGTGCCAGCAGTTACCCGGGGACAGGGAGGACTGAAGCTTTCTTT
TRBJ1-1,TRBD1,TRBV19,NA,CASSIGGQGNTEAFF,TGTGCCAGTAGTATAGGAGGACAGGGGAACACTGAAGCTTTCTTT
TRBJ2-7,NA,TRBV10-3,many,CASSLGSYEQYF,TGTGCCAGCTCCTTAGGGTCCTACGAGCAGTACTTC
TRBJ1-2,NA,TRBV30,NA,CASPWPTYGYTF,TGTGCCTCCCCCTGGCCTACTTATGGCTACACCTTC
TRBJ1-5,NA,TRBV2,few,CASSVGGDREPQHF,TGTGCCAGCAGTGTTGGGGGCGACCGGGAGCCCCAGCATTTT
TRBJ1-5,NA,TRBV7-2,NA,CASSSSGISNQPQHF,TGTGCCAGCAGCTCCTCAGGGATCAGCAATCAGCCCCAGCATTTT
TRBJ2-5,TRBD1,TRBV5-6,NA,CASRGTGEGQETQYF,TGTGCCAGCAGGGGGACAGGGGAGGGCCAAGAGACCCAGTACTTC
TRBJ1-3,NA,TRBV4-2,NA,CASSPGFSGNTIYF,TGTGCCAGCAGCCCGGGGTTTTCGGGAAACACCATATATTTT
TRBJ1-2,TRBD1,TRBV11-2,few,CASSPVQGAGSYTF,TGTGCCAGCAGCCCCGTTCAGGGGGCGGGGAGCTACACCTTC
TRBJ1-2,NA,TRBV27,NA,CASSFDRNYGYTF,TGTGCCAGCAGTTTTGACAGAAACTATGGCTACACCTTC
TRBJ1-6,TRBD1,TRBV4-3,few,CASSSYRGRFNSPLHF,TGCGCCAGCAGCAGCTACAGGGGGCGGTTTAATTCACCCCTCCACTTT
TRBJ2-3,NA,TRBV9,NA,CASSPRTGAGDTQYF,TGTGCCAGCAGCCCTCGGACGGGGGCGGGAGATACGCAGTATTTT
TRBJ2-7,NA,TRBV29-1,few,CSVVYNSYEQYF,TGCAGCGTTGTGTACAACTCCTACGAGCAGTACTTC
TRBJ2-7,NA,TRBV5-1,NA,CASSLVGQSNYEQYF,TGCGCCAGCAGCTTGGTGGGACAAAGTAACTACGAGCAGTACTTC
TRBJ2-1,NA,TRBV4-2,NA,CASSQENNIGYEQFF,TGTGCCAGCAGCCAAGAGAACAATATAGGCTATGAGCAGTTCTTC
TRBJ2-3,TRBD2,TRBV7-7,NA,CASSPGLAGGTDTQYF,TGTGCCAGCAGCCCGGGACTAGCGGGGGGCACAGATACGCAGTATTTT
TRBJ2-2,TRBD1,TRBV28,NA,CASSFRGGRFDGELFF,TGTGCCAGCAGTTTCAGAGGGGGCCGTTTTGACGGGGAGCTGTTTTTT